Below, 11 T cell receptor beta chains from the same sample are listed, as sequenced in a study of vaccination and CD4 T cells after COVID-19. TCRdb passed the PCR reads through MiXCR, listing each CDR3 protein once. The sample has over 15,000 distinct CDR3 sequences, approximately 66% seen once. Here the sequenced sample was CD4+ T cells from blood, taken after SARS-CoV-2 vaccination. Receptors were obtained from a human donor who had recovered from COVID-19.

J is TRBJ2-1 and V is TRBV6-2 or TRBV6-3, with no clear D. The J call could be wrong; TRBJ2-7 is a better fit for the DNA end. Germline CDR1 is MNHEY and CDR2 is SVGEGT. The CDR3 runs 14 residues. The CDR3 region is CASSPSGLRFEQYF. The CDR3 region has the DNA TGTGCCAGCAGTCCCTCGGGCCTTCGTTTTGAGCAGTACTTC.

The J gene is TRBJ2-5, the V gene TRBV2; 7 bases are a match to TRBD2. This CDR3 contains 15 residues. Trimming took 7 bases from V and 1 from J; bases not matched to a gene: 9. Per germline, CDR1 SNHLY and CDR2 FYNNEI. The CDR3 bases are TGTGCCAGCAACGAGCGGGATGGACCCCAAGAGACCCAGTACTTC. Its translation: CASNERDGPQETQYF.

The V call is TRBV7-2, the J call TRBJ2-3; TRBD2 aligns across 10 bases. Germline V gives CDR1 SGHTA, CDR2 FQGNSA. The V and J ends lost 4 bases and 5 bases, in that order; junction bases with no gene match: 3. This CDR3 region has 14 residues. The DNA for the CDR3 is TGTGCCAGCAGCTATAGCGGGAGGTTAGATACGCAGTATTTT. Encoded protein: CASSYSGRLDTQYF.

The chain combines TRBV6-1 with TRBJ1-1; D gene uncertain. The CDR3 has 16 amino acids. V lost 5 bases and J lost 3, with 19 bases in between. Germline loops: CDR1 MNHNS, CDR2 SASEGT. The CDR3 DNA is TGTGCCAGCAGTCCCTGGGAAGGCTCCATGTACACTGAAGCTTTCTTT. This codes for CASSPWEGSMYTEAFF.

This clonotype was observed a few times. V usage is TRBV15 and J usage is TRBJ2-7; D uncertain. This CDR3 comprises 12 residues. The V end was cut by 1 base, the J end by 2 bases, with 3 bases between. Per germline, CDR1 LNHNV and CDR2 YYDKDF (reference sequence). The CDR3 DNA reads TGTGCCACCAGCAGAGGCCCCTACGAGCAGTACTTC. It is translated as CATSRGPYEQYF.

This clonotype has just a few counts. This chain uses TRBV19 with TRBJ2-7; tentative D call: TRBD2 (6 bases). Trimming removed 5 bases at V and 1 base at J, with 9 bases between. From germline, CDR1 is LNHDA and CDR2 SQIVND (reference sequence). This CDR3 has 13 residues. This CDR3 is CASSLGGSYEQYF. The CDR3 DNA reads TGTGCCAGTAGTCTGGGGGGTTCCTACGAGCAGTACTTC.

This clonotype was observed a single time. The chain carries TRBV27 and TRBJ2-7; 7 bases match TRBD2. CDR3 size: 14 residues. J gave up 3 bases and V 4 bases, and 6 bases lay outside the gene matches. The germline gives CDR1 MNHEY, CDR2 SMNVEV (reference sequence). In DNA form, the CDR3 reads TGTGCCAGCAGTTCGAGGGACTACTACTACGAGCAGTACTTC. As protein: CASSSRDYYYEQYF.

The genes are TRBV5-1 and TRBJ2-1; 10 nucleotides line up with TRBD2. V trimming: 0 bases; J trimming: 6 bases; junction bases outside the gene matches: 3. CDR1 is SGHRS and CDR2 is YFSETQ in the germline V gene. CDR3 size: 15 residues. The CDR3, as DNA: TGCGCCAGCAGCTTGGCGGGACTAGCGAGCAATGAGCAGTTCTTC. Amino acids: CASSLAGLASNEQFF.

This chain joins TRBV6-1 and TRBJ2-1; TRBD2 might be the D (5 bases). Deletions cut 6 bases from V and 4 bases from J, with 7 bases between. CDR1 is MNHNS, CDR2 SASEGT, per germline. There are 12 residues in the CDR3. The CDR3 loop is CASRTGYNEQFF. CDR3 in DNA: TGTGCCAGCAGAACGGGATACAATGAGCAGTTCTTC.

The gene calls are TRBV20-1 and TRBJ2-1; D is uncertain. Trimming took 4 bases from V and 6 from J, leaving 16 bases between them. The CDR3 has 14 amino acids. CDR1 and CDR2 from the germline V gene are DFQATT and SNEGSKA (reference sequence). In nucleotides, the CDR3 is TGCAGTGCTAATCGTCAGGTACAATTCAATGAGCAGTTCTTC. Translating gives CSANRQVQFNEQFF.

This clonotype has only a few counts. The rearrangement links TRBV2 to TRBJ2-3; the match to TRBD2 covers 7 bases. Germline trimming cut 8 bases from V and 0 bases from J; bases unmatched to any gene: 8. The CDR3 sequence is 15 residues long. CDR1 and CDR2 (germline): SNHLY, FYNNEI. For the CDR3, the DNA is TGTGCCAGCTACCGGGCTAGCGGTAGCACAGATACGCAGTATTTT. The encoded protein is CASYRASGSTDTQYF. Looking up the rest from reference TRBV2 and TRBJ2-3 gives the full variable domain: EPEVTQTPSHQVTQMGQEVILRCVPISNHLYFYWYRQILGQKVEFLVSFYNNEISEKSEIFDDQFSVERPDGSNFTLKIRSTKLEDSAMYFCASYRASGSTDTQYFGPGTRLTVL.